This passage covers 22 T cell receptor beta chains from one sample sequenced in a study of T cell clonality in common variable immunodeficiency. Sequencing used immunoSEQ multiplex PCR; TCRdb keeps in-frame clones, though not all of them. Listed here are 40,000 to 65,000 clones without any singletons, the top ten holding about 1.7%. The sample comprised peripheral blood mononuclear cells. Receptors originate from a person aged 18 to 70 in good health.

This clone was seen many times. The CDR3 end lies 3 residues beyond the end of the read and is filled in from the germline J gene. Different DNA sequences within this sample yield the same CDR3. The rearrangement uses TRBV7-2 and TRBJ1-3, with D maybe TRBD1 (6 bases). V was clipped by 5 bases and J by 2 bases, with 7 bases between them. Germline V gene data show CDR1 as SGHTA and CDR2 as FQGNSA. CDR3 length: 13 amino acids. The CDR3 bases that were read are TGTGCCAGCAGCACAGGGCCTGGAAACACC. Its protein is CASSTGPGNT. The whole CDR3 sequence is CASSTGPGNTIYF.

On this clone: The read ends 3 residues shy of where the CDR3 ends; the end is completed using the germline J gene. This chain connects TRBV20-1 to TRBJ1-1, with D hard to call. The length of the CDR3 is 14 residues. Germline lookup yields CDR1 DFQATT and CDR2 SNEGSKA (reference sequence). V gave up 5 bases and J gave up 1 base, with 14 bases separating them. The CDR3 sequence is CSAARGSKNTEAFF. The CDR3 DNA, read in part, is TGCAGTGCTGCCCGGGGAAGTAAGAACACTGAA.

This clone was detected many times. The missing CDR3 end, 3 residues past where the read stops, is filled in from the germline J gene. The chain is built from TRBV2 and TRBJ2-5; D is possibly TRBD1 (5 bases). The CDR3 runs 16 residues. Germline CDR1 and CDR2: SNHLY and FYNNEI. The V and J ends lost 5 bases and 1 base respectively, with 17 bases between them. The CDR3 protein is CASSPIRMTVQETQYF. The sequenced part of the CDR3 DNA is TGTGCCAGCAGTCCCATACGAATGACAGTCCAAGAGACC.

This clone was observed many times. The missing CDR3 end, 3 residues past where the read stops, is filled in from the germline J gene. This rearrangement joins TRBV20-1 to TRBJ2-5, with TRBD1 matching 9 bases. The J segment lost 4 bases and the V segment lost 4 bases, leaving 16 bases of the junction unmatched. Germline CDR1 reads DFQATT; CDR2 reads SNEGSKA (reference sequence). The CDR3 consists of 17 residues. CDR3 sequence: CSAIRDRDSFGGETQYF. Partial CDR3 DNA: TGCAGTGCTATCCGGGACAGGGACTCATTTGGGGGAGAGACC.

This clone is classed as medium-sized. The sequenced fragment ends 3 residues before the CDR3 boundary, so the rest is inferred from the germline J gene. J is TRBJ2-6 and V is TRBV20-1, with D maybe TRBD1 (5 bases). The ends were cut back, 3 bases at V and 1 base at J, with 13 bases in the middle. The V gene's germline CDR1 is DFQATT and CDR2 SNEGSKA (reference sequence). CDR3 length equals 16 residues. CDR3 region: CSASGQGMSGANVLTF. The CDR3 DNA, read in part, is TGCAGTGCTAGCGGGCAGGGTATGTCTGGGGCCAACGTC.

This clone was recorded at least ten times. CDR3 sequence: CAWSRGEVFSPLHF. CDR3 DNA, as far as it was read: TGTGCCTGGTCGCGCGGGGAAGTGTTTTCACCC. The V and J genes are TRBV30 and TRBJ1-6; D remains ambiguous. Read sequence stops 3 residues before the CDR3 end, and the germline J gene provides the missing end. The CDR3 contains 14 residues. Germline-derived CDR1 and CDR2 are GTSNPN and SVGIG (reference sequence). V was pared by 5 bases and J by 9 bases, with 17 bases between.

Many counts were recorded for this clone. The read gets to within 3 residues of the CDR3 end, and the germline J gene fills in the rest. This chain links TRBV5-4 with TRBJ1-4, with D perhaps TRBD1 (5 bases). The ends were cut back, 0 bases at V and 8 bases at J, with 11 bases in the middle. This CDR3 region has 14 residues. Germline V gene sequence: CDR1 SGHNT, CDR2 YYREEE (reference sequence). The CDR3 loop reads CASSLGQGGEKLFF. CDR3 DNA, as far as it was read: TGTGCCAGCAGCTTGGGTCAGGGTGGGGAAAAA.

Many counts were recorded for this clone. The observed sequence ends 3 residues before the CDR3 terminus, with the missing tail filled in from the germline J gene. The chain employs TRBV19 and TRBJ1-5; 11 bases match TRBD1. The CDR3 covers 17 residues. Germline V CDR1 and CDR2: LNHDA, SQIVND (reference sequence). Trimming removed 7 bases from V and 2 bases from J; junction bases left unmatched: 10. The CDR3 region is CASTGTGGPIRNQPQHF. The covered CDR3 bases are TGTGCCAGTACCGGGACAGGGGGTCCTATACGCAATCAGCCC.

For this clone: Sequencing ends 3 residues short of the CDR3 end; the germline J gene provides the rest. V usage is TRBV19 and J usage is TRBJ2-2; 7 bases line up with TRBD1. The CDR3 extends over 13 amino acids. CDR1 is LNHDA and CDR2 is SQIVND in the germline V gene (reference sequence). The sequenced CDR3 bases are TGTGCCAGTAGTGCGACAGGGTTCGGGTTG. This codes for CASSATGFGL. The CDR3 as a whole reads CASSATGFGLLFF.

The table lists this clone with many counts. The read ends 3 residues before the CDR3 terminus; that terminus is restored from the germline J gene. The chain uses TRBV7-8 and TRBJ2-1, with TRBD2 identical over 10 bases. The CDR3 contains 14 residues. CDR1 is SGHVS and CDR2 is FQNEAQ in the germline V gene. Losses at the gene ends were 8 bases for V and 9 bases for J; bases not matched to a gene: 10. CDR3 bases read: TGTGCCAGCGGGGAGCTAGCGGGAGTACCTGAG. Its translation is CASGELAGVPE. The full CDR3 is CASGELAGVPEQFF.

The CDR3 loop is CSAPPGGVGAEQFF. Incomplete CDR3 DNA: TGCAGTGCTCCCCCTGGGGGGGTCGGCGCTGAG. V is TRBV20-1 and J is TRBJ2-1, with TRBD2 matching 7 bases. From the germline J gene comes the end of the CDR3, since the read stops 3 residues before it. The CDR3 consists of 14 residues. V lost 5 bases to trimming and J lost 9 bases; unmatched junction nucleotides: 13. Germline CDR1 reads DFQATT; CDR2 reads SNEGSKA (reference sequence).

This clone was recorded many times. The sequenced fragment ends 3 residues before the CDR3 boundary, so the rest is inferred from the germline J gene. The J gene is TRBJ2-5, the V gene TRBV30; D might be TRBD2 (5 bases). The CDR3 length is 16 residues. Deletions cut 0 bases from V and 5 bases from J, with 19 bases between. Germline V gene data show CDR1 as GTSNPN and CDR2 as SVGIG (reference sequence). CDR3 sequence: CAWSVFGGGRGETQYF. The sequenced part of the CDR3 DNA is TGTGCCTGGAGTGTATTTGGTGGCGGGCGTGGGGAGACC.

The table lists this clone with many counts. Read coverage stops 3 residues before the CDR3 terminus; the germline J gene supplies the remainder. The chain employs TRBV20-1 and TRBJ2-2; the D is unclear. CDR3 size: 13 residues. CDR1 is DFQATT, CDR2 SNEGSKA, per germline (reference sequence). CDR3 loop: CSARDLADSPLFF. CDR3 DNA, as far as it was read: TGCAGTGCTAGAGATCTCGCAGATTCACCG.

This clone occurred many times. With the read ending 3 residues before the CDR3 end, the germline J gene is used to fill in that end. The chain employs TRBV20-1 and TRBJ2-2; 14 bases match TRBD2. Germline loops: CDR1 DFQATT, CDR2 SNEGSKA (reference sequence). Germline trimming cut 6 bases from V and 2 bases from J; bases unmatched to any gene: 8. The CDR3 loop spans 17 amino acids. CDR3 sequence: CSALPGLAGANTGELFF. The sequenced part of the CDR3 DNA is TGCAGTGCGTTACCGGGACTAGCGGGGGCCAACACCGGGGAG.

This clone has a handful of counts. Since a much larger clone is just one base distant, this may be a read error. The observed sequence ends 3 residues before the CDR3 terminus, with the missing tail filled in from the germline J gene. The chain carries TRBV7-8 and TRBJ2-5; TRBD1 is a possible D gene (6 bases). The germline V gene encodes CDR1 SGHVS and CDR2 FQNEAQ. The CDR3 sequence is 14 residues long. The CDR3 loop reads CASSLGAWTDTQYF. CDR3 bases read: TGTGCCAGCAGCTTAGGAGCGTGGACAGATACC.

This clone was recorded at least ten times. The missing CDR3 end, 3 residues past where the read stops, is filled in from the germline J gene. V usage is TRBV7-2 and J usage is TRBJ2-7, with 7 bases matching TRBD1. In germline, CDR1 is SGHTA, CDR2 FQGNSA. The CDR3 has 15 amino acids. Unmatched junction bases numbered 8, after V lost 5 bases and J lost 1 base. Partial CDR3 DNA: TGTGCCAGCAGCCCCGGACAGGAGTTATCCTACGAG. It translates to CASSPGQELSYE. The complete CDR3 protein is CASSPGQELSYEQYF.

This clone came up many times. CDR3 region: CASSFSANTGELFF. CDR3 DNA, as far as it was read: TGCGCCAGCAGCTTTTCAGCGAACACCGGGGAG. The chain uses TRBV5-1 and TRBJ2-2; no reliable D call. The read stops 3 residues short of the end of the CDR3; the missing end is completed from the germline J gene. CDR1 is SGHRS and CDR2 is YFSETQ in the germline V gene. The CDR3 length is 14 residues. The V and J ends lost 2 bases and 0 bases respectively, with 5 bases between them. The full variable domain, its missing parts supplied by reference TRBV5-1 and TRBJ2-2, is KAGVTQTPRYLIKTRGQQVTLSCSPISGHRSVSWYQQTPGQGLQFLFEYFSETQRNKGNFPGRFSGRQFSNSRSEMNVSTLELGDSALYLCASSFSANTGELFFGEGSRLTVL.

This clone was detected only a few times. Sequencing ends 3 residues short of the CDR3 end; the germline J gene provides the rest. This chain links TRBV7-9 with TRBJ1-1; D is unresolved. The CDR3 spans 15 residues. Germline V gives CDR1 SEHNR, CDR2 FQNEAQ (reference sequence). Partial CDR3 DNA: TGTGCCAGCAGCGATCTAGCGGGAGGTAAAAGGGAG. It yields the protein CASSDLAGGKRE. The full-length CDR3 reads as CASSDLAGGKREAFF.

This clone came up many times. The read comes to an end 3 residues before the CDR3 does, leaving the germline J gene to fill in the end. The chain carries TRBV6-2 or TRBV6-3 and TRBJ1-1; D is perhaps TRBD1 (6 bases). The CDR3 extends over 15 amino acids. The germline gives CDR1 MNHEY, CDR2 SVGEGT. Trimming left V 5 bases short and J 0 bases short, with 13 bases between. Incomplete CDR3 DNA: TGTGCCAGCAGTGGGGTGGGGGCCCTGAACACTGAA. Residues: CASSGVGALNTE. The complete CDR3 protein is CASSGVGALNTEAFF.

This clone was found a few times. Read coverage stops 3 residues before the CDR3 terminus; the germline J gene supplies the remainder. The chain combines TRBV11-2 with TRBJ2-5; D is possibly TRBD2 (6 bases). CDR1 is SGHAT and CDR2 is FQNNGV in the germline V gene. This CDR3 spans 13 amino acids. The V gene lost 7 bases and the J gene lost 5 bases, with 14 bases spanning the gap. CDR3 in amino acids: CASNLGLVETQYF. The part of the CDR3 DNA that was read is TGTGCCAGCAACCTGGGACTTGTCGAGACC.

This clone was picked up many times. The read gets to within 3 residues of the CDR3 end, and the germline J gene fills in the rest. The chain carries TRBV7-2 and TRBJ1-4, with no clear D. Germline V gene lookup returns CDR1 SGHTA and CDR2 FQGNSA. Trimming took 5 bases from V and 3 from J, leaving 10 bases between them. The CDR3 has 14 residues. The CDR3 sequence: CASSPGRANEKLFF. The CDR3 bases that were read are TGTGCCAGCAGCCCGGGGAGGGCTAATGAAAAA.

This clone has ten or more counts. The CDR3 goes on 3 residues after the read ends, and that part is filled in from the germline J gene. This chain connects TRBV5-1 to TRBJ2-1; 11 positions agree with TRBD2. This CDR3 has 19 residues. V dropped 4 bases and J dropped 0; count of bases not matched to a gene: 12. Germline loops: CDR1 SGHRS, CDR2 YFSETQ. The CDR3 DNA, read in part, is TGCGCCAGCAGCCGTAGACTAGCGGGACGATCCCGCTCCTACAATGAG. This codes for CASSRRLAGRSRSYNE. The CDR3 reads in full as CASSRRLAGRSRSYNEQFF.